The 28 T cell receptor beta chains in this list originate from one sample, sequenced in a study of early T cells in non-severe SARS-CoV-2 infection. TCRdb independently ran MiXCR on the 5' RACE reads; one entry per CDR3 protein. This sample carries about 29,000 distinct CDR3 sequences, 4.4% of them seen once, and the ten largest clones take roughly 11%. The specimen sequenced was whole blood. The receptors derive from an adult who was a healthcare worker with PCR-confirmed SARS-CoV-2 infection or an uninfected control (not recorded which).

This clonotype has a handful of counts. This chain connects TRBV18 to TRBJ2-3; TRBD2 agrees at 8 bases. The CDR3 is 16 amino acids. With V trimmed by 2 bases and J by 4 bases, 8 bases remained unmatched. Germline loops: CDR1 KGHSH, CDR2 LQKENI. CDR3 in DNA: TGTGCCAGCTCACCATCACAAACGGGAGGGCCAGATACGCAGTATTTT. It yields the protein CASSPSQTGGPDTQYF.

This clonotype was seen repeatedly, ten times or more. The V gene is TRBV20-1, the J gene TRBJ2-2; 7 bases are a match to TRBD1. Germline V CDR1 and CDR2: DFQATT, SNEGSKA (reference sequence). Unmatched junction bases numbered 1, after V lost 5 bases and J lost 4 bases. This CDR3 spans 12 amino acids. The CDR3 loop reads CSADRATGELFF. DNA of the CDR3: TGCAGTGCTGACAGGGCCACCGGGGAGCTGTTTTTT.

V is TRBV7-8 and J is TRBJ1-2, with TRBD1 matching over 7 bases. CDR1 SGHVS and CDR2 FQNEAQ come from the germline V gene. The CDR3 consists of 15 residues. J lost 2 bases, V lost 4 bases, and 7 bases had no gene match. The CDR3 here is CASSSRQGENYGYTF. As DNA, the CDR3 is TGTGCCAGCAGCTCCCGACAGGGCGAGAACTATGGCTACACCTTC.

This clonotype was detected a few times. The rearrangement uses TRBV27 and TRBJ2-1, with 7 bases that match TRBD2. V lost 6 bases to trimming and J lost 5 bases; unmatched junction nucleotides: 7. This CDR3 contains 14 residues. Germline V gene sequence: CDR1 MNHEY, CDR2 SMNVEV (reference sequence). The CDR3: CASRWRLAHNEQFF. The CDR3 bases are TGTGCCAGCAGATGGCGACTAGCTCACAATGAGCAGTTCTTC.

Many counts were recorded for this clonotype. V and J are TRBV6-1 and TRBJ2-1, with 9 bases aligning to TRBD2. Germline V lookup: CDR1 MNHNS, CDR2 SASEGT. This CDR3 region has 15 residues. V was clipped by 1 base and J by 8 bases; unmatched bases: 6. The CDR3 coding sequence is TGTGCCAGCAGTGAAGAGGCGGGAGGGCCAGATGAGCAGTTCTTC. Translating it yields CASSEEAGGPDEQFF.

This clonotype was seen many times. The chain couples TRBV28 to TRBJ2-1, with 8 bases identical to TRBD2. V shed 0 bases, J shed 0 bases, and the junction held 10 bases outside the gene matches. Germline V gene lookup returns CDR1 MDHEN and CDR2 SYDVKM. The CDR3 loop spans 19 amino acids. The CDR3 DNA sequence: TGTGCCAGCAGTTTATGGGTGACTAGCGAAACAAGCTCCTACAATGAGCAGTTCTTC. Encoded protein: CASSLWVTSETSSYNEQFF.

This clonotype was observed at least ten times. The V gene is TRBV19, the J gene TRBJ2-1; 11 bases align to TRBD2. The CDR3 totals 16 residues. The J segment lost 5 bases and the V segment lost 6 bases, leaving 9 bases of the junction unmatched. Germline CDR1 is LNHDA and CDR2 is SQIVND (reference sequence). As DNA, the CDR3 is TGTGCCAGTAGGAAAACTAGCGGGAGTAGGCACAATGAGCAGTTCTTC. This encodes CASRKTSGSRHNEQFF.

This clonotype was counted many times. The chain recombines TRBV4-1 with TRBJ2-1; possibly TRBD1 or TRBD2 for D (5 bases each). Trimming took off 1 base at V and 7 bases at J, with 17 bases between the two ends. The CDR3 contains 16 residues. Germline V gene lookup returns CDR1 MGHRA and CDR2 YSYEKL. DNA for the CDR3: TGCGCCAGCAGCCAAGGGATGGGGGAGCTTGGTAATGAGCAGTTCTTC. Protein sequence: CASSQGMGELGNEQFF.

V usage is TRBV20-1 and J usage is TRBJ1-5; D gene uncertain. The CDR3 covers 14 residues. CDR1 is DFQATT and CDR2 is SNEGSKA in the germline V gene (reference sequence). Trimming removed 5 bases from V and 0 bases from J, with 11 bases in between. CDR3 nucleotide sequence: TGCAGTGCTCTCCCCACTTCTAGCAATCAGCCCCAGCATTTT. This gives the protein CSALPTSSNQPQHF.

This clonotype was seen ten or more times. The chain joins TRBV12-3 or TRBV12-4 to TRBJ1-2, with D hard to call. There are 15 residues in the CDR3. Deletions cut 2 bases from V and 4 bases from J, with 14 bases between. CDR3 bases: TGTGCCAGCAGTTTATCCCCCATTCGCTCCTATGGCTACACCTTC. Translation: CASSLSPIRSYGYTF.

Within the sample, this clonotype is medium-sized. This chain uses TRBV7-8 with TRBJ2-3, with a tentative D call TRBD2 (5 bases). This CDR3 has 14 amino acids. Germline assignment: CDR1 SGHVS and CDR2 FQNEAQ. Trimming took off 8 bases at V and 0 bases at J, with 12 bases between the two ends. The chain's CDR3 is CASALGVSTDTQYF. The DNA for the CDR3 is TGTGCCAGCGCCCTCGGGGTTAGCACAGATACGCAGTATTTT.

This clonotype was seen repeatedly, ten times or more. The chain is built from TRBV19 and TRBJ2-4, with 7 bases that match TRBD2. CDR3 size: 12 residues. Germline assignment: CDR1 LNHDA and CDR2 SQIVND (reference sequence). V dropped 4 bases and J dropped 13; count of bases not matched to a gene: 7. CDR3 sequence reads: CASSTPGLPQYF. CDR3 sequence (DNA): TGTGCCAGTAGTACTCCGGGACTACCACAGTACTTC.

This clonotype was recorded at least ten times. V gene TRBV6-2 or TRBV6-3 combines with J gene TRBJ2-1; D may be TRBD2 (6 bases). Germline V CDR1 and CDR2: MNHEY, SVGEGT. The CDR3 has 15 amino acids. Trimming cost V 2 bases and J 6 bases, with 14 bases left between them. The CDR3 sequence: CASSYGAGWSNEQFF. CDR3 DNA sequence: TGTGCCAGCAGTTACGGGGCGGGATGGTCCAATGAGCAGTTCTTC.

This clonotype was seen more than once but under ten times. The genes are TRBV19 and TRBJ1-1; 11 bases line up with TRBD1. This CDR3 contains 15 residues. V lost 1 base to trimming and J lost 6 bases; unmatched junction nucleotides: 4. Germline V gives CDR1 LNHDA, CDR2 SQIVND (reference sequence). In nucleotides, the CDR3 is TGTGCCAGTAGTATAGTAGGACAGGGGGCACCTGAAGCTTTCTTT. Its translation: CASSIVGQGAPEAFF.

This clonotype was observed at least ten times. This sequence joins TRBV6-4 and TRBJ2-2; D perhaps matches TRBD2 (6 bases). CDR1 is MRHNA and CDR2 is SNTAGT in the germline V gene. The CDR3 consists of 15 residues. V shed 4 bases and J shed 5 bases, with 14 bases lying between them. CDR3 in amino acids: CASSVKGGETGELFF. CDR3 coding DNA: TGTGCCAGCAGTGTAAAGGGAGGAGAGACCGGGGAGCTGTTTTTT.

This chain uses TRBV10-3 with TRBJ2-5; no definite D call. Trimming removed 0 bases at V and 5 bases at J, with 16 bases between. CDR1 is ENHRY and CDR2 is SYGVKD in the germline V gene. This CDR3 comprises 16 residues. Here the CDR3 reads CAISESREAGSETQYF. The DNA for the CDR3 is TGTGCCATCAGTGAGTCTAGGGAAGCTGGATCGGAGACCCAGTACTTC.

This clonotype has at least ten counts. This chain joins TRBV6-5 and TRBJ1-4, with a tentative D call TRBD1 (5 bases). V shed 6 bases and J shed 8 bases, with 16 bases lying between them. The CDR3 runs 14 residues. The germline V gene has CDR1 MNHEY and CDR2 SVGAGI. CDR3 protein: CASRAPGLREKLFF. CDR3 DNA: TGTGCCAGCAGGGCGCCGGGGCTTAGAGAAAAACTGTTTTTT.

This clonotype was observed many times. The chain combines TRBV7-9 with TRBJ2-3; the match to TRBD1 covers 8 bases. Germline trimming cut 5 bases from V and 8 bases from J; bases unmatched to any gene: 9. CDR3 length: 14 amino acids. CDR1 and CDR2 (germline): SEHNR, FQNEAQ (reference sequence). The CDR3 sequence is CASSQRTGSGTQYF. The CDR3 region has the DNA TGTGCCAGCAGCCAGCGGACAGGGTCAGGTACGCAGTATTTT.

This clonotype showed up just a few times. The chain has TRBV7-2 and TRBJ2-1, with 9 bases identical to TRBD2. Per germline, CDR1 SGHTA and CDR2 FQGNSA. With 0 bases clipped from V and 4 bases from J, the junction kept 4 bases outside the gene matches. The CDR3 is made up of 16 amino acids. The CDR3 loop is CASSLAVTSGYNEQFF. The CDR3 DNA follows: TGTGCCAGCAGCTTAGCGGTGACTAGCGGTTACAATGAGCAGTTCTTC.

This clonotype was counted many times. This chain connects TRBV4-3 to TRBJ2-3, with 8 bases lining up with TRBD2. V shed 1 base, J shed 2 bases, and the junction held 8 bases outside the gene matches. Germline V CDR1 and CDR2: LGHNA, YSLEER. This CDR3 is 17 amino acids long. In nucleotides, the CDR3 is TGCGCCAGCAGCCAAGCCCTAGCGGGCATGTTCACAGATACGCAGTATTTT. Protein product: CASSQALAGMFTDTQYF.

This clonotype was counted at least ten times. V gene TRBV24-1 combines with J gene TRBJ2-3; no definite D call. CDR3 length equals 15 residues. Trimming pared 2 bases from V and 2 bases from J, leaving 10 bases between. Germline lookup yields CDR1 KGHDR and CDR2 SFDVKD. CDR3 sequence (DNA): TGTGCCACCAGTGATTCCAGTTCCCCCACAGATACGCAGTATTTT. It is translated as CATSDSSSPTDTQYF.

This clonotype was observed many times. The V and J genes are TRBV7-2 and TRBJ1-6; D possibly corresponds to TRBD1 (6 bases). V was shortened by 4 bases and J by 6 bases, with 13 bases between the two germline ends. Germline values: CDR1 SGHTA, CDR2 FQGNSA. The CDR3 totals 15 residues. The chain's CDR3 is CASSSATGSNSPLHF. CDR3 coding DNA: TGTGCCAGCAGCTCCGCCACAGGGAGTAATTCACCCCTCCACTTT.

This clonotype was counted at least ten times. The chain has TRBV20-1 and TRBJ2-1, with D perhaps given as TRBD1 or TRBD2 (5 bases each). The CDR3 consists of 13 residues. V shed 3 bases and J shed 9 bases, with 15 bases lying between them. CDR1 and CDR2 (germline): DFQATT, SNEGSKA (reference sequence). DNA for the CDR3: TGCAGTGCTAGGGGACCAACGCCGGGTGAGCAGTTCTTC. Protein: CSARGPTPGEQFF.

This clonotype has a count of ten or more. The CDR3 nucleotides read TGTGCCAGCAGCCCCGGGACTAGCCTCACCGGGGAGCTGTTTTTT. Amino acids: CASSPGTSLTGELFF. This rearrangement joins TRBV3-1 to TRBJ2-2; 9 nucleotides match TRBD2. J lost 4 bases, V lost 4 bases, and 4 bases had no gene match. CDR1 LGHDT and CDR2 YNNKEL come from the germline V gene (reference sequence). The CDR3 spans 15 residues.

This clonotype was detected ten times or more. The chain employs TRBV5-4 and TRBJ2-1; 8 bases are a match to TRBD2. The CDR3 is 19 amino acids. CDR1 SGHNT and CDR2 YYREEE come from the germline V gene (reference sequence). V gave up 1 base and J gave up 4 bases; unmatched junction bases: 16. This CDR3 reads CASSLLESGRRYTYNEQFF. The CDR3 DNA reads TGTGCCAGCAGCTTGTTGGAAAGCGGGAGACGATACACATACAATGAGCAGTTCTTC.

There are many counts of this clonotype. The chain is built from TRBV10-3 and TRBJ2-7; 9 nucleotides line up with TRBD2. Germline CDR1 reads ENHRY; CDR2 reads SYGVKD. The CDR3 has 14 residues. Unmatched junction bases numbered 6, after V lost 5 bases and J lost 4 bases. The CDR3 DNA sequence: TGTGCCATCAGTCCTACTAGCGGGCTGTACGAGCAGTACTTC. Translation gives CAISPTSGLYEQYF.

This clonotype was seen a handful of times. This sequence joins TRBV18 and TRBJ1-6, with D perhaps TRBD1 (6 bases). V was cut by 6 bases and J by 5 bases, with 14 bases left in between. This CDR3 has 15 amino acids. The V gene's germline CDR1 is KGHSH and CDR2 LQKENI. CDR3 amino acids: CASSQGQGDNSPLHF. CDR3 nucleotides: TGTGCCAGCTCCCAGGGGCAGGGAGATAATTCACCCCTCCACTTT.

This clonotype was seen many times. V gene TRBV6-1 combines with J gene TRBJ2-7; D remains ambiguous. Trimming pared 5 bases from V and 7 bases from J, leaving 15 bases between. CDR1 and CDR2 from the germline V gene are MNHNS and SASEGT. The CDR3 covers 13 residues. The CDR3 bases are TGTGCCAGCAGTTCAAACCGCCGTGAGGAGCAGTACGTC. This gives the protein CASSSNRREEQYV.